This T cell receptor beta chain was recorded in a study of shared clonotypes between healthy human individuals (dated by TCRdb to about 2020). Study-wide context: A couple of women and a few men aged 18 to 49 years were included in the cohort. Per donor, three plates each were used for CD4 naive and CD4 memory, two for CD8 naive, and one for CD8 memory. The study deeply sequenced blood TCR repertoires of five healthy adults to estimate repertoire size and the extent of clonotype sharing between individuals. To increase sequencing depth and limit assay-specific biases, different laboratories used diverse techniques to prepare libraries and sequence TCR repertoires. Each donor's leukapheresis produced roughly between roughly 0.85 and 9.5 billion PBMCs.

Using the deep immunoSEQ assay, TCR CDR3 regions were amplified from genomic DNA by multiplex PCR. Genomic DNA extracted from each cell subset was distributed evenly over all wells of several immunoSEQ 96-well plates, and each plate served as one replicate. For sorted subsets, 150 to 250 ng of genomic DNA, equivalent to 25,000 to 35,000 T cell genomes, went into each replicate PCR. The purified libraries were quantified using a Qubit 3.0 fluorometer, sized with a Bioanalyzer 2100, and then quantified again using the KAPA Library Quantification kit. Every immunoSEQ 96-well plate was sequenced on a separate single-read 150-cycle Illumina NextSeq 550 flow cell. In the authors' own workflow: The immunoSEQ output contained only junctional sequences without quality scores, so filtering could not match that applied to full-length reads. To assign V/J genes and CDR3, sequences were annotated against IMGT germline references using PyIR, a Python wrapper for IgBLAST v1.9. Reads were filtered out if the reads had weak V/J assignments (E-value above 1e-6), no CDR3, stop codons, out-of-frame junctions, or ambiguous translated residues. A V3J clonotype was defined by an identical inferred V gene, J gene, and CDR3 amino acid sequence. Percentage overlap between repertoires was calculated by dividing the number of shared unique clonotypes by the size of the smaller repertoire. Three approaches were used to assess repertoire richness: RTK rarefaction, the Chao1 estimator, and Recon v2.1 estimates of unobserved clonotypes. OLGA was used to compute generation probabilities for all TCRbeta clonotypes that the gDNA method yielded from a handful of donors. The table was pulled from immuneACCESS by TCRdb, which kept in-frame rearrangements only. Such tables lose some clones; where checked, under half of the loss comes from unresolved V genes, and the rest has no known cause. V and J calls and clone size are those listed in that table; D and trimming were worked out from the DNA. The sample contains about 1 million clones, about 75% of them found a single time. Approximately 1.5% of the sample lies in the top ten.

The donors were healthy, HIV-negative adults with no recently reported acute infections or vaccinations. Every donor was a Caucasian adult residing in Nashville, Tennessee, USA. Magnetic negative selection was used to enrich CD4+ T cells, after which naive cells were positively selected on CD45RA and the negative fraction became the memory subset. After blood collection by leukapheresis, PBMCs were isolated using Ficoll-Histopaque density gradient centrifugation and then cryopreserved in the vapor phase of liquid nitrogen. Analytical flow cytometry was used to check the purity and quantity of each magnetically sorted T cell population. From each sorted fraction, genomic DNA was isolated and quantified by UV absorbance on a Nanodrop 2000c. Including cysteine and phenylalanine, the CDR3 has 14 amino acids. Just CDR3 DNA is preserved here, 42 bases in frame from base 1. V loses 6 bases at its end and J loses 2 bases; junction bases beyond the gene matches: 6. From the germline V gene, CDR1 is MDHEN and CDR2 is SYDVKM.

General conclusions and limits of the study: Estimated clonotype richness was generally larger for naive than for memory subsets. Incomplete sequencing was indicated by rarefaction of sorted-subset datasets, despite the large sequencing depth. When several donors were compared, the shared fraction of clonotypes was around 4.6% for naive CD4, 3% to 4% for naive CD8, 2% to 2.5% for memory CD4, and less than 0.5% for memory CD8. Higher generation probabilities were observed for clonotypes shared by all four sorted-subset donors than for non-shared clonotypes. The small number of donors limited the genetic and exposure-history diversity represented. Sampling was restricted to blood, and TCR repertoires in tissue are likely to differ from TCR repertoires in blood. Based on pairwise subsampling, the degree of clonotype sharing among donors was expected to be affected by sequencing depth.

This clone was seen only once. Its antigen is still unknown. One base away there is no much larger clone; base qualities are not given. This TCR was recovered from a young man in good health. Input material: memory CD4+ T cells sorted from blood. The cell subset or site label on this specimen signifies: CD45RA-negative fraction. Recombination connected TRBV28 to TRBJ2-7; TRBD1 lines up with 8 middle nucleotides. DNA sequence: TGTGCCAGCAGGCGCGGACAGGGTGCCTACGAGCAGTACTTC. It specifies CASRRGQGAYEQYF.